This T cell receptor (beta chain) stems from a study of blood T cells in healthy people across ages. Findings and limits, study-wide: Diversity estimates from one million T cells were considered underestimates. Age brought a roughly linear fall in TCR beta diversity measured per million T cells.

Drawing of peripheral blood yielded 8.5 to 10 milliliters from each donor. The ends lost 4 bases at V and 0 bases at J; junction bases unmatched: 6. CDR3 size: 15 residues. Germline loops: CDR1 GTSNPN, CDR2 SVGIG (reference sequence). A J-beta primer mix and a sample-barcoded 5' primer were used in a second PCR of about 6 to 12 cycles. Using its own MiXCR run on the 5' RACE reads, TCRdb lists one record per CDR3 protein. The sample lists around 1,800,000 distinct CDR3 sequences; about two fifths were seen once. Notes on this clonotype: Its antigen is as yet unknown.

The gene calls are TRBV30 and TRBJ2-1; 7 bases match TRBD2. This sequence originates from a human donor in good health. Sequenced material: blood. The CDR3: CAWIPAGRSYNEQFF. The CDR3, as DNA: TGTGCCTGGATTCCAGCGGGGCGCTCCTACAATGAGCAGTTCTTC.